The next 15 T cell receptor beta chains were all read from a single sample in a study of cytomegalovirus exposure and HLA in healthy donors. PCR amplification relied on 60 Vbeta primers (plus 13 Jbeta primers). The data were produced by immunoSEQ multiplex PCR, yet TCRdb's version contains in-frame clones alone and is incomplete. The table has about 220,000 clones, around 76% seen once. Sequencing input: PBMCs. These receptors were obtained from a man in his late teens or twenties in good health and CMV-seronegative.

This clone was recorded only once. An end of the junction does not agree with germline; a read error may underlie this. The CDR3 region has the DNA TGTGCCAGCAGTGAAGTTATAGGGACTTCCCACTACTTC. This encodes CASSEVIGTSHYF. The chain joins TRBV2 to TRBJ2-5, with a weak D call TRBD2 (6 bases). CDR1 is SNHLY and CDR2 is FYNNEI in the germline V gene. This CDR3 has 13 residues.

The chain couples TRBV27 to TRBJ2-3; 7 nucleotides line up with TRBD2. V shed 5 bases, J shed 0 bases, and the junction held 2 bases outside the gene matches. Germline V gene lookup returns CDR1 MNHEY and CDR2 SMNVEV (reference sequence). This CDR3 spans 14 amino acids. CDR3 amino acids: CASSSSGSTDTQYF. CDR3 DNA sequence: TGTGCCAGCAGTAGTAGCGGGAGCACAGATACGCAGTATTTT.

The chain is built from TRBV6-1 and TRBJ2-5; a weak D match, TRBD2 (6 bases). The DNA matches TRBJ2-7 better at its end, which makes the J call doubtful. This CDR3 contains 14 residues. Per germline, CDR1 MNHNS and CDR2 SASEGT. The CDR3 DNA is TGTGCCAGCAGTTTCAGCGGGTCCTCCTACGAGCAGTACTTC. Amino acid sequence: CASSFSGSSYEQYF.

The chain carries TRBV11-3 and TRBJ2-5; 15 positions match TRBD2. V was clipped by 5 bases and J by 5 bases; unmatched bases: 3. Germline V lookup: CDR1 SGHNT, CDR2 YENEEA. The CDR3 loop spans 15 amino acids. The CDR3 loop reads CASSPGLAGGETQYF. DNA for the CDR3: TGTGCCAGCAGCCCCGGACTAGCGGGAGGGGAGACCCAGTACTTC.

The CDR3 spells CASYSSQDRGGNTIYF. In DNA, the CDR3 is TGTGCCAGTTATTCCTCCCAGGACAGGGGAGGAAACACCATATATTTT. The J gene is TRBJ1-3, the V gene TRBV28; 9 positions match TRBD1. Germline V gene data show CDR1 as MDHEN and CDR2 as SYDVKM. The trim removed 9 bases at V and 4 bases at J, leaving 13 bases unmatched. The CDR3 contains 16 residues.

The V and J genes are TRBV15 and TRBJ1-1; D is undetermined. Trimming took 4 bases from V and 2 from J, leaving 11 bases between them. Germline loops: CDR1 LNHNV, CDR2 YYDKDF (reference sequence). The CDR3 covers 14 residues. As DNA, the CDR3 is TGTGCCACCAGCACCTCGGGAACAAACACTGAAGCTTTCTTT. Protein product: CATSTSGTNTEAFF.

The V gene is TRBV7-9, the J gene TRBJ2-3; TRBD1 might be the D (6 bases). The CDR3 loop spans 14 amino acids. Germline V gives CDR1 SEHNR, CDR2 FQNEAQ (reference sequence). The ends were cut back, 5 bases at V and 4 bases at J, with 13 bases in the middle. CDR3 coding DNA: TGTGCCAGCAGCCCGACAGGTCTCCCAGATACGCAGTATTTT. Translating it yields CASSPTGLPDTQYF.

This clone turned up a few times. The chain couples TRBV30 to TRBJ1-4, with TRBD1 matching 7 bases. Trimming at V came to 3 bases and at J to 3 bases, leaving 4 bases not matched to a gene. The CDR3 runs to 14 residues. CDR1 is GTSNPN, CDR2 SVGIG, per germline (reference sequence). Here the CDR3 DNA reads TGTGCCTGGAGCCGGACAGGAGCTAATGAAAAACTGTTTTTT. Its translation: CAWSRTGANEKLFF.

The chain is built from TRBV14 and TRBJ2-3; D is possibly TRBD2 (5 bases). The germline V and J ends were trimmed by 4 bases and 6 bases, with 17 bases remaining between them. The germline V gene encodes CDR1 SGHDN and CDR2 FVKESK. The CDR3 loop spans 15 amino acids. Here the CDR3 DNA reads TGTGCCAGCAGCCCCTGGACTGTTAGAGGGGATACGCAGTATTTT. Amino acids: CASSPWTVRGDTQYF.

The chain carries TRBV6-5 and TRBJ1-5; D may be TRBD1 (6 bases). The CDR3 has 12 residues. The germline V gene has CDR1 MNHEY and CDR2 SVGAGI. The CDR3 loop reads CAQGEGNQPQHF. CDR3 bases: TGTGCACAGGGAGAAGGCAATCAGCCCCAGCATTTT.

The rearrangement uses TRBV28 and TRBJ2-7; 7 nucleotides align to TRBD1. CDR3 length: 14 amino acids. Germline lookup yields CDR1 MDHEN and CDR2 SYDVKM. J was trimmed by 3 bases and V by 3 bases; bases with no gene match: 5. The CDR3 coding sequence is TGTGCCAGCAGTTTTGGGCAGGGGGACTACGAGCAGTACTTC. Encoded protein: CASSFGQGDYEQYF.

This clone was detected a few times. The chain employs TRBV5-1 and TRBJ1-2, with 8 bases identical to TRBD1. This CDR3 spans 13 amino acids. The J segment lost 7 bases and the V segment lost 2 bases, leaving 4 bases of the junction unmatched. Germline V gene lookup returns CDR1 SGHRS and CDR2 YFSETQ. The CDR3 loop reads CASSLQGEGGYTF. Here the CDR3 DNA reads TGCGCCAGCAGCTTACAGGGGGAAGGTGGCTACACCTTC.

The chain carries TRBV20-1 and TRBJ1-2, with D possibly being TRBD1 (5 bases). Between the trimmed V and J ends, which lost 4 bases and 6 bases, there was a span of 9 bases. The CDR3 runs to 11 residues. Germline V gives CDR1 DFQATT, CDR2 SNEGSKA (reference sequence). As DNA, the CDR3 is TGCAGTGCTACCAGGGTTCATGGCTACACCTTC. This gives the protein CSATRVHGYTF.

Remarks on this clone: Other DNA variants within this sample encode the same CDR3. This chain connects TRBV18 to TRBJ1-2; TRBD1 agrees at 7 bases. This CDR3 contains 13 residues. J was trimmed by 3 bases and V by 3 bases; bases with no gene match: 1. Per germline, CDR1 KGHSH and CDR2 LQKENI. The CDR3: CASSPDRDYGYTF. CDR3 in DNA: TGTGCCAGCTCACCCGACAGGGACTATGGCTACACCTTC.

The chain carries TRBV4-1 and TRBJ1-4; D is possibly TRBD1 (6 bases). Germline V CDR1 and CDR2: MGHRA, YSYEKL. CDR3 length: 15 amino acids. Trimming pared 0 bases from V and 6 bases from J, leaving 11 bases between. CDR3 nucleotide sequence: TGCGCCAGCAGCCAAGAGGCCAGGGGATATGAAAAACTGTTTTTT. Translated, it gives CASSQEARGYEKLFF.